The 17 T cell receptor beta chains below come from one sample, sequenced in a study of blood T cell repertoires in COVID-19. Some clones are missing from TCRdb's copy, which holds only in-frame ones; the method was immunoSEQ multiplex PCR. The data show around 260,000 clones, about 85% seen once. Sequenced sample: peripheral blood. The source is a human donor with COVID-19, enrolled during active disease. The donor label of this sample is uncertain.

This clone was counted between two and nine times. The V and J genes are TRBV28 and TRBJ1-1, with D possibly matching TRBD1 (6 bases). The CDR3 extends over 16 amino acids. The V gene's germline CDR1 is MDHEN and CDR2 SYDVKM. Trimming cost V 5 bases and J 3 bases, with 19 bases left between them. As DNA, the CDR3 is TGTGCCAGCAGTCCGCCCGGGGGGCGGGGGGACACTGAAGCTTTCTTT. It encodes CASSPPGGRGDTEAFF. Filled out from reference TRBV28 and TRBJ1-1, the complete variable domain reads DVKVTQSSRYLVKRTGEKVFLECVQDMDHENMFWYRQDPGLGLRLIYFSYDVKMKEKGDIPEGYSVSREKKERFSLILESASTNQTSMYLCASSPPGGRGDTEAFFGQGTRLTVV.

The chain has TRBV9 and TRBJ2-2; no firm D call. The germline V gene has CDR1 SGDLS and CDR2 YYNGEE. This CDR3 comprises 12 residues. Between the trimmed V and J ends, which lost 4 bases and 2 bases, there was a span of 3 bases. The CDR3 DNA reads TGTGCCAGCAGCCTAAACACCGGGGAGCTGTTTTTT. This sequence encodes CASSLNTGELFF.

The gene calls are TRBV6-5 and TRBJ2-7; TRBD2 matches 7 bases. This CDR3 is 14 amino acids long. CDR1 and CDR2 from the germline V gene are MNHEY and SVGAGI. Germline trimming cut 8 bases from V and 0 bases from J; bases unmatched to any gene: 7. CDR3 in amino acids: CASGGGTSSYEQYF. In DNA form, the CDR3 reads TGTGCCAGCGGCGGGGGAACGAGCTCCTACGAGCAGTACTTC.

The chain uses TRBV14 and TRBJ1-3; 9 positions match TRBD1. J gave up 11 bases and V 1 base, and 9 bases lay outside the gene matches. Germline assignment: CDR1 SGHDN and CDR2 FVKESK. The CDR3 has 15 amino acids. The CDR3 spells CASSQAGTGRSAIYF. Here the CDR3 DNA reads TGTGCCAGCAGCCAAGCCGGGACAGGGAGGTCCGCCATATATTTT.

This clone was recorded many times. This chain uses TRBV28 with TRBJ1-1; 7 bases are a match to TRBD1. Germline CDR1 and CDR2: MDHEN and SYDVKM. The CDR3 spans 19 residues. V shed 6 bases, J shed 1 base, and the junction held 20 bases outside the gene matches. The CDR3 nucleotides read TGTGCCAGCAGATACCCCCCCGGACAGGCTCGAGCCCCGAACACTGAAGCTTTCTTT. Its translation is CASRYPPGQARAPNTEAFF.

The chain has TRBV28 and TRBJ2-7; the D gene is possibly TRBD1 (6 bases). V lost 5 bases and J lost 7, with 21 bases in between. The CDR3 loop spans 15 amino acids. Germline V gene sequence: CDR1 MDHEN, CDR2 SYDVKM. CDR3 DNA sequence: TGTGCCAGCAGTGGGGGTCGGGACATTATGGGGGAGCAGTACTTC. Translation gives CASSGGRDIMGEQYF.

The genes are TRBV7-2 and TRBJ2-7; TRBD2 matches 11 bases. The germline V gene has CDR1 SGHTA and CDR2 FQGNSA. The CDR3 is 15 amino acids. Trimming took 6 bases from V and 2 from J; bases not matched to a gene: 6. The CDR3 DNA sequence: TGTGCCAGCAGGGGACTAGCGGCTTGGACCTACGAGCAGTACTTC. This sequence encodes CASRGLAAWTYEQYF.

CDR3 sequence: CASSSNPGTGSYGYTF. The CDR3 bases are TGTGCCAGCAGTTCCAATCCCGGGACAGGGAGCTATGGCTACACCTTC. The V gene is TRBV27, the J gene TRBJ1-2; the match to TRBD1 covers 9 bases. V lost 4 bases and J lost 4; bases outside the gene matches: 10. This CDR3 has 16 amino acids. Germline assignment: CDR1 MNHEY and CDR2 SMNVEV (reference sequence).

The chain carries TRBV9 and TRBJ1-3, with 10 bases lining up with TRBD1. Trimming at V came to 0 bases and at J to 0 bases, leaving 6 bases not matched to a gene. The CDR3 has 18 residues. Germline V gene data show CDR1 as SGDLS and CDR2 as YYNGEE. The CDR3 DNA is TGTGCCAGCAGCGTAGTAGACAGGGGGCTGAGCTCTGGAAACACCATATATTTT. The encoded protein is CASSVVDRGLSSGNTIYF.

This clone came up many times. The chain uses TRBV7-3 and TRBJ1-1; 7 nucleotides match TRBD1. CDR1 is SGHTA and CDR2 is FQGTGA in the germline V gene. Trimming removed 3 bases from V and 1 base from J; junction bases left unmatched: 2. The CDR3 has 14 residues. The CDR3 sequence is CASSLRTGNTEAFF. In DNA, the CDR3 is TGTGCCAGCAGCTTGCGGACAGGGAACACTGAAGCTTTCTTT.

This chain joins TRBV6-4 and TRBJ1-4, with D hard to call. Germline V CDR1 and CDR2: MRHNA, SNTAGT. The CDR3 covers 17 residues. The germline V and J ends were trimmed by 7 bases and 6 bases, with 24 bases remaining between them. The CDR3 DNA is TGTGCCAGCAACCTTCTCGATCCCCGTTTGGCTGATGAAAAACTGTTTTTT. This sequence encodes CASNLLDPRLADEKLFF.

The chain has TRBV2 and TRBJ1-1; D is uncertain. The V end lost 4 bases, the J end lost 6 bases, and 12 bases lay between the germline ends. CDR1 is SNHLY, CDR2 FYNNEI, per germline. The CDR3 runs 13 residues. The CDR3 region is CASSAGIPPEAFF. The CDR3, as DNA: TGTGCCAGCAGTGCGGGGATTCCGCCTGAAGCTTTCTTT.

For the CDR3, the DNA is TGTGCCAGCAGGATGGCCCAGGGGGCTTCTGGCTACACCTTC. Protein: CASRMAQGASGYTF. This chain connects TRBV28 to TRBJ1-2; 8 positions match TRBD1. Germline V gene sequence: CDR1 MDHEN, CDR2 SYDVKM. The CDR3 contains 14 residues. The V and J ends lost 6 bases and 7 bases, in that order; junction bases with no gene match: 10.

The rearrangement links TRBV30 to TRBJ1-2; 7 positions match TRBD1. V lost 0 bases to trimming and J lost 5 bases; unmatched junction nucleotides: 6. In germline, CDR1 is GTSNPN, CDR2 SVGIG (reference sequence). The CDR3 spans 14 residues. The CDR3 nucleotides read TGTGCCTGGAGTGTACGGACAGGAACTTATGGCTACACCTTC. Translation gives CAWSVRTGTYGYTF.

The gene calls are TRBV7-2 and TRBJ2-1; possible D gene TRBD2, 6 bases. Germline-derived CDR1 and CDR2 are SGHTA and FQGNSA. This CDR3 is 18 amino acids long. V lost 0 bases and J 5 bases, leaving 20 bases between the germline ends. This CDR3 is CASSLAFGRAGTHNEQFF. The CDR3 nucleotides read TGTGCCAGCAGCTTAGCCTTTGGGCGGGCGGGGACCCACAATGAGCAGTTCTTC.

This chain uses TRBV3-1 (or the pseudogene TRBV3-2) with TRBJ1-6, with a tentative D call TRBD1 (5 bases). The germline V gene has CDR1 LGHDT and CDR2 YNNKEL (reference sequence). The CDR3 runs 15 residues. V was clipped by 1 base and J by 9 bases, with 13 bases between them. CDR3: CASSQVAGRGSPLHF. Here the CDR3 DNA reads TGTGCCAGCAGCCAAGTGGCAGGGAGGGGTTCACCCCTCCACTTT.

This sequence joins TRBV7-9 and TRBJ2-7, with TRBD2 as a possible D gene (6 bases). The CDR3 is 15 amino acids. CDR1 is SEHNR and CDR2 is FQNEAQ in the germline V gene (reference sequence). Trimming removed 4 bases at V and 6 bases at J, with 19 bases between. CDR3 sequence reads: CASSYSLGGRREQYF. In nucleotides, the CDR3 is TGTGCCAGCAGCTATTCCCTGGGAGGCAGGCGCGAGCAGTACTTC.